Each of the 9 T cell receptor beta chains below was sequenced from the same sample in a study of cytomegalovirus exposure and HLA in healthy donors. In the PCR, 60 Vbeta and 13 Jbeta primers were used. The method was immunoSEQ multiplex PCR; TCRdb's version includes in-frame clones alone and lacks a portion of them. Of 150,000 to 200,000 clones listed, around 77% are singletons. Sequenced material: PBMCs. These receptors were collected from a woman aged 40 to 50 in good health and CMV-seronegative.

This clone was seen only once. This sequence joins TRBV5-1 and TRBJ2-1; 7 positions agree with TRBD1. Germline V CDR1 and CDR2: SGHRS, YFSETQ. The V segment lost 0 bases and the J segment 1 base; nucleotides outside the gene matches: 1. The CDR3 sequence is 15 residues long. The CDR3: CASSLEGQSYNEQFF. The DNA of the CDR3 is TGCGCCAGCAGCTTGGAGGGACAGTCCTACAATGAGCAGTTCTTC.

This chain connects TRBV11-3 to TRBJ2-2, with D maybe TRBD2 (5 bases). Germline CDR1 and CDR2: SGHNT and YENEEA. The CDR3 runs 15 residues. Trimming took 3 bases from V and 1 from J, leaving 9 bases between them. CDR3 region: CASSLARGNTGELFF. CDR3 coding DNA: TGTGCCAGCAGCTTGGCTCGGGGGAACACCGGGGAGCTGTTTTTT.

This chain uses TRBV10-3 with TRBJ2-7, with TRBD2 matching 9 bases. Germline lookup yields CDR1 ENHRY and CDR2 SYGVKD. This CDR3 has 14 residues. V lost 4 bases and J lost 5; bases outside the gene matches: 6. The CDR3 is CAISGSSGTDEQYF. In nucleotides, the CDR3 is TGTGCCATCAGTGGGTCTAGCGGGACCGACGAGCAGTACTTC.

V usage is TRBV5-4 and J usage is TRBJ1-4; D possibly corresponds to TRBD1 (5 bases). The CDR3 runs to 14 residues. V lost 3 bases to trimming and J lost 4 bases, with 10 bases between them. CDR1 and CDR2 (germline): SGHNT, YYREEE (reference sequence). CDR3 in amino acids: CASSWGSSNEKLFF. The CDR3 nucleotides read TGTGCCAGCAGCTGGGGCTCCAGTAATGAAAAACTGTTTTTT.

The chain carries TRBV5-1 and TRBJ2-5, with 11 nucleotides matching TRBD2. The DNA end lines up better with TRBJ2-7; the J call may be wrong. Germline V gives CDR1 SGHRS, CDR2 YFSETQ. The CDR3 loop spans 16 amino acids. The DNA of the CDR3 is TGCGCCAGCAGCCCTCTTACTAGCGGGAGAAACTACGAGCAGTACTTC. Protein: CASSPLTSGRNYEQYF.

This chain connects TRBV9 to TRBJ2-5, with TRBD2 matching over 13 bases. Per the germline V gene, CDR1 is SGDLS and CDR2 is YYNGEE. The J segment lost 2 bases and the V segment lost 4 bases, leaving 5 bases of the junction unmatched. The CDR3 covers 16 residues. In nucleotides, the CDR3 is TGTGCCAGCAGCCCCCCGGGACTAGCGGGACAAGAGACCCAGTACTTC. It encodes CASSPPGLAGQETQYF.

This clone was seen more than once but under ten times. The rearrangement links TRBV6-5 to TRBJ2-7; D might be TRBD1 (5 bases). The germline V gene encodes CDR1 MNHEY and CDR2 SVGAGI. V lost 0 bases, J lost 2 bases, and 14 bases lay in between. There are 16 residues in the CDR3. In DNA form, the CDR3 reads TGTGCCAGCAGTTACTCGGGGCCCAAAAACCCCTACGAGCAGTACTTC. It encodes CASSYSGPKNPYEQYF.

CDR3 bases: TGTGCCAGCAGTGGGGGGAGGACAGGGGGACGGGGCTACACCTTC. It is translated as CASSGGRTGGRGYTF. The chain couples TRBV6-1 to TRBJ1-2; 10 nucleotides match TRBD1. V was pared by 4 bases and J by 8 bases, with 10 bases of the junction left unmatched. Germline CDR1 and CDR2: MNHNS and SASEGT. The CDR3 runs to 15 residues.

This rearrangement joins TRBV27 to TRBJ1-1; D perhaps matches TRBD1 (6 bases). CDR1 and CDR2 (germline): MNHEY, SMNVEV (reference sequence). CDR3 length: 16 residues. Deletions cut 0 bases from V and 0 bases from J, with 11 bases between. CDR3 sequence: CASSLSGTTLNTEAFF. DNA of the CDR3: TGTGCCAGCAGTTTATCGGGGACAACACTGAACACTGAAGCTTTCTTT.